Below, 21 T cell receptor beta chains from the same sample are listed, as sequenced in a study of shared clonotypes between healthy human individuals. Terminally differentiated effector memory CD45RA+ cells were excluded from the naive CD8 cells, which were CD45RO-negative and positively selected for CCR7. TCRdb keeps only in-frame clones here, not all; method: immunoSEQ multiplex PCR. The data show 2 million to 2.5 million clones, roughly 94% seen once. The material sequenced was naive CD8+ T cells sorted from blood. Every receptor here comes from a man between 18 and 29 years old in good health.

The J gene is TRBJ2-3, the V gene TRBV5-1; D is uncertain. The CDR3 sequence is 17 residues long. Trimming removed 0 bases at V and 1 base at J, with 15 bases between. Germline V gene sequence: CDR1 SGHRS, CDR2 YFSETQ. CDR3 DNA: TGCGCCAGCAGCTTGGTTACGGGTATCGGACGCACAGATACGCAGTATTTT. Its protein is CASSLVTGIGRTDTQYF.

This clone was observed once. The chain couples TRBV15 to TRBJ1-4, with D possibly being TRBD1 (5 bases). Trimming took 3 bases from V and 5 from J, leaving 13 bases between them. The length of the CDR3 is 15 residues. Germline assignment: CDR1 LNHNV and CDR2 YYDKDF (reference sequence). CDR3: CATSSVGVYNEKLFF. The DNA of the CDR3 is TGTGCCACCAGCAGTGTGGGGGTTTACAATGAAAAACTGTTTTTT.

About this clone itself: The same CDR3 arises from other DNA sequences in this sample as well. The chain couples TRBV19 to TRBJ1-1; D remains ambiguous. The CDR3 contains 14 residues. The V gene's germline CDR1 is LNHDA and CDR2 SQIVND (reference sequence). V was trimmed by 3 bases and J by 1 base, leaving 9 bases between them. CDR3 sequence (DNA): TGTGCCAGTAGTATCCTATCGGGGAACACTGAAGCTTTCTTT. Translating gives CASSILSGNTEAFF.

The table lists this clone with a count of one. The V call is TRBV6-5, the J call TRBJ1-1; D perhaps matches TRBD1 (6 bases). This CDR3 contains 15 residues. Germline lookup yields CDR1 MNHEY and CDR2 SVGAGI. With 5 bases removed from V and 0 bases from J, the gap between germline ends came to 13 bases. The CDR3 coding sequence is TGTGCCAGCAGTACACTGACAGGAGTGAACACTGAAGCTTTCTTT. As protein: CASSTLTGVNTEAFF.

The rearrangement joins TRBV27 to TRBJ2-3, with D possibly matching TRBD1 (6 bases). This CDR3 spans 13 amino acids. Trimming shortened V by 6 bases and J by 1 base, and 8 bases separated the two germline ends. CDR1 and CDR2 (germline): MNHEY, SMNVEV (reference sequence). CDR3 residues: CASRPGGTDTQYF. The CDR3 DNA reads TGTGCCAGCAGGCCAGGGGGCACAGATACGCAGTATTTT.

In nucleotides, the CDR3 is TGTGCCAGTAGTATGGATCGCACAGATACGCAGTATTTT. This translates into CASSMDRTDTQYF. The rearrangement uses TRBV19 and TRBJ2-3, with D unclear. The CDR3 consists of 13 residues. Trimming removed 3 bases from V and 1 base from J, with 5 bases in between. Germline V gene sequence: CDR1 LNHDA, CDR2 SQIVND (reference sequence).

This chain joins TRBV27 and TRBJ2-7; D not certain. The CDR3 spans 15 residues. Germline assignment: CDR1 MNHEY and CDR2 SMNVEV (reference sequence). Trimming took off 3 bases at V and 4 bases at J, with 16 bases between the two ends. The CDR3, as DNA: TGTGCCAGCAGTTTCGGTCACCCGATTTTGTACGAGCAGTACTTC. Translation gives CASSFGHPILYEQYF.

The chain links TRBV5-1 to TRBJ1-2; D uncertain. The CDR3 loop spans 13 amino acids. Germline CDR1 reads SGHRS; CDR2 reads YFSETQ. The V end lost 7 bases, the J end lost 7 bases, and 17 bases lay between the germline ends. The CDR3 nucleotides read TGCGCCAGCTCCCGCCGGGTGCTCAGTGGCTACACCTTC. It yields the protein CASSRRVLSGYTF. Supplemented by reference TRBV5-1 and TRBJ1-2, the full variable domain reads KAGVTQTPRYLIKTRGQQVTLSCSPISGHRSVSWYQQTPGQGLQFLFEYFSETQRNKGNFPGRFSGRQFSNSRSEMNVSTLELGDSALYLCASSRRVLSGYTFGSGTRLTVV.

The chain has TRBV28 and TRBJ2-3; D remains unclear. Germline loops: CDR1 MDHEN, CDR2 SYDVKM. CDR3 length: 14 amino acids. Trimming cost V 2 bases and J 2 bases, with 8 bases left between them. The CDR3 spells CASSLTVNTDTQYF. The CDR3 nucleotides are TGTGCCAGCAGTTTAACCGTCAACACAGATACGCAGTATTTT.

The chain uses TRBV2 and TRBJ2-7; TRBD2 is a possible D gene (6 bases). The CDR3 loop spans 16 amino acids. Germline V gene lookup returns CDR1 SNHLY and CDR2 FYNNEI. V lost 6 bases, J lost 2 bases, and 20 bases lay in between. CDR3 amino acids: CASSGPPGLDAYEQYF. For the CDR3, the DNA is TGTGCCAGCAGCGGACCCCCGGGACTGGACGCCTACGAGCAGTACTTC.

The CDR3, as DNA: TGTGCCAGTAGTATCGTGAGGGGAGGGGGCACTGAAGCTTTCTTT. Its translation is CASSIVRGGGTEAFF. The rearrangement uses TRBV19 and TRBJ1-1; D perhaps matches TRBD1 (6 bases). Per germline, CDR1 LNHDA and CDR2 SQIVND (reference sequence). The CDR3 is made up of 15 amino acids. Deletions cut 3 bases from V and 4 bases from J, with 15 bases between.

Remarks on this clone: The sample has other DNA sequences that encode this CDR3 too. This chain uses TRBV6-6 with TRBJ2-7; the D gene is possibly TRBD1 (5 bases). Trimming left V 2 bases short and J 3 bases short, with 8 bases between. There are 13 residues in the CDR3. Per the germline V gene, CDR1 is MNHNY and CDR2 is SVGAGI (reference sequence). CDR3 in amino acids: CASSYGRDYEQYF. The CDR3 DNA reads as TGTGCCAGCAGTTACGGCAGGGACTACGAGCAGTACTTC.

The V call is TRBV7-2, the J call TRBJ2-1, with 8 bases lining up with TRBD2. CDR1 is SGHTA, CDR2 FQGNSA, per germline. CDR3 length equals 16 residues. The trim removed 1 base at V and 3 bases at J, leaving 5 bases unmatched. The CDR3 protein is CASSLVAGGLYNEQFF. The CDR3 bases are TGTGCCAGCAGCTTAGTGGCGGGGGGACTCTACAATGAGCAGTTCTTC.

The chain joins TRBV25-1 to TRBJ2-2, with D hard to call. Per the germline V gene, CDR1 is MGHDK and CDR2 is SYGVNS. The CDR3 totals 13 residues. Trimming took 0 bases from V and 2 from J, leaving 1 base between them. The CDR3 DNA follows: TGTGCCAGCAGTGAATATAACACCGGGGAGCTGTTTTTT. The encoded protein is CASSEYNTGELFF. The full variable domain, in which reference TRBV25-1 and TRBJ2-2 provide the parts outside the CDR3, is EADIYQTPRYLVIGTGKKITLECSQTMGHDKMYWYQQDPGMELHLIHYSYGVNSTEKGDLSSESTVSRIRTEHFPLTLESARPSHTSQYLCASSEYNTGELFFGEGSRLTVL.

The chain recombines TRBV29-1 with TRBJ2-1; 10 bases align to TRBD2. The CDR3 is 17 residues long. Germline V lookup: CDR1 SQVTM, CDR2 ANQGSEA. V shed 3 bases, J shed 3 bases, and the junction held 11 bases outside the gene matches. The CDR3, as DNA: TGCAGCGTTGAGACCCGCCTAGCGGGAGAGGGCTACAATGAGCAGTTCTTC. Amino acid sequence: CSVETRLAGEGYNEQFF.

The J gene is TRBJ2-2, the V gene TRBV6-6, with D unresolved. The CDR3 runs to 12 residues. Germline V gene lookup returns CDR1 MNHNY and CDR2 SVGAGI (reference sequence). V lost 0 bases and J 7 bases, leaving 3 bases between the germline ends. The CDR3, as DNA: TGTGCCAGCAGTTACTCGGACGGGGAGCTGTTTTTT. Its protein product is CASSYSDGELFF.

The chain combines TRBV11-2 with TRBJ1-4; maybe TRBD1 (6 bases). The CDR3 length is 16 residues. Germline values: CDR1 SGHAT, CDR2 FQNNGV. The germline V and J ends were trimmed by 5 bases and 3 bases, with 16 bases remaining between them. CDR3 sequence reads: CASSPSDRPPNEKLFF. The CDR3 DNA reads TGTGCCAGCAGCCCCAGCGACAGGCCACCTAATGAAAAACTGTTTTTT.

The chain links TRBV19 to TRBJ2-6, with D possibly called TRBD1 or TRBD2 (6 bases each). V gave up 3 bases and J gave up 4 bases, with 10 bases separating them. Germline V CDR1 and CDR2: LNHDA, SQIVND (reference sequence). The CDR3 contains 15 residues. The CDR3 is CASSISGAGANVLTF. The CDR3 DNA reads TGTGCCAGTAGTATTTCGGGGGCCGGGGCCAACGTCCTGACTTTC.

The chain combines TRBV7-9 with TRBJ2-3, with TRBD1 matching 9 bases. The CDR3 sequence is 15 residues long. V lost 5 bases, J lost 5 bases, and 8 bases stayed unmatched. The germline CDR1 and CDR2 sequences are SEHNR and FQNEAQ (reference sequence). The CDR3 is CASSPSTGGQDTQYF. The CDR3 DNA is TGTGCCAGCAGCCCGTCGACAGGGGGGCAAGATACGCAGTATTTT.

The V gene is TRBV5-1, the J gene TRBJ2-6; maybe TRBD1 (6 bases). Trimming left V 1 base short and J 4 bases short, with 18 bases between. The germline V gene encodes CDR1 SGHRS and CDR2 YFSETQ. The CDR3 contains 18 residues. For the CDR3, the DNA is TGCGCCAGCAGCTTGTTCCCGAGGGGGACGGACGGGGCCAACGTCCTGACTTTC. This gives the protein CASSLFPRGTDGANVLTF.

CDR3 loop: CASSEAEWMAKNIQYF. Here the CDR3 DNA reads TGTGCCAGCAGTGAAGCGGAGTGGATGGCCAAAAACATTCAGTACTTC. The gene calls are TRBV6-1 and TRBJ2-4; no reliable D call. From germline, CDR1 is MNHNS and CDR2 SASEGT. With 0 bases removed from V and 1 base from J, the gap between germline ends came to 10 bases. The CDR3 extends over 16 amino acids.